These 21 T cell receptor beta chains share one sample of origin, sequenced in a study of patients and donors after allogeneic stem cell transplantation. TCRdb passed the RT-PCR reads through MiXCR, listing each CDR3 protein once. Of 98,000 or so distinct CDR3 sequences listed, 35% were seen once; the top ten hold around 30%. The specimen sequenced was blood, either unsorted or a sorted T cell fraction (not recorded which). The source is a human donor who was either an allogeneic HSCT recipient or a stem cell or donor lymphocyte infusion donor (not recorded which). It is not recorded whose cells these are; they may come from a transplant donor.

The V gene is TRBV9, the J gene TRBJ1-1; 10 bases agree with TRBD1. Germline V CDR1 and CDR2: SGDLS, YYNGEE. The CDR3 runs 18 residues. Trimming at V came to 4 bases and at J to 6 bases, leaving 18 bases not matched to a gene. CDR3 amino acids: CASSPYPWDRGLSSEAFF. CDR3 nucleotides: TGTGCCAGCAGCCCATACCCCTGGGACAGGGGCCTAAGCTCTGAAGCTTTCTTT. Full variable domain (missing parts from reference TRBV9 and TRBJ1-1): DSGVTQTPKHLITATGQRVTLRCSPRSGDLSVYWYQQSLDQGLQFLIQYYNGEERAKGNILERFSAQQFPDLHSELNLSSLELGDSALYFCASSPYPWDRGLSSEAFFGQGTRLTVV.

This clonotype was seen once. The genes are TRBV6-2 or TRBV6-3 and TRBJ2-3, with 8 bases matching TRBD2. The CDR3 sequence is 17 residues long. Unmatched junction bases numbered 11, after V lost 4 bases and J lost 2 bases. Germline-derived CDR1 and CDR2 are MNHEY and SVGEGT. CDR3: CASSSLLGGRLTDTQYF. The CDR3 nucleotides read TGTGCCAGCAGTTCCCTCCTGGGCGGGAGGCTCACAGATACGCAGTATTTT.

The chain links TRBV12-3 or TRBV12-4 to TRBJ2-2; D is possibly TRBD2 (6 bases). This CDR3 contains 18 residues. With 3 bases removed from V and 0 bases from J, the gap between germline ends came to 17 bases. The CDR3 nucleotides read TGTGCCAGCAGTTTTTTACAACCCGGGACTCCGAACACCGGGGAGCTGTTTTTT. Encoded protein: CASSFLQPGTPNTGELFF.

The chain employs TRBV6-5 and TRBJ2-7; a weak D match, TRBD2 (6 bases). Trimming cost V 5 bases and J 3 bases, with 14 bases left between them. The V gene's germline CDR1 is MNHEY and CDR2 SVGAGI. The CDR3 covers 14 residues. The CDR3 reads CASSPVWRDYEQYF. CDR3 DNA: TGTGCCAGCAGTCCCGTCTGGCGGGACTACGAGCAGTACTTC.

This sequence joins TRBV7-8 and TRBJ2-3; 10 bases match TRBD2. V dropped 6 bases and J dropped 4; count of bases not matched to a gene: 7. This CDR3 comprises 15 residues. Germline CDR1 is SGHVS and CDR2 is FQNEAQ. This CDR3 reads CASSSSGRAPDTQYF. CDR3 in DNA: TGTGCCAGCAGTTCCAGCGGGAGGGCCCCAGATACGCAGTATTTT.

This clonotype has only a few counts. The rearrangement uses TRBV20-1 and TRBJ1-5, with 7 bases matching TRBD1. The CDR3 consists of 14 residues. Germline V gene data show CDR1 as DFQATT and CDR2 as SNEGSKA (reference sequence). Losses at the gene ends were 5 bases for V and 6 bases for J; bases not matched to a gene: 10. This CDR3 reads CSAGGQRKSQPQHF. As DNA, the CDR3 is TGCAGTGCTGGGGGACAGAGAAAAAGTCAGCCCCAGCATTTT.

This clonotype has a handful of counts. The V gene is TRBV12-3 or TRBV12-4, the J gene TRBJ2-1; D is ambiguous. The ends were cut back, 6 bases at V and 9 bases at J, with 24 bases in the middle. CDR3 length: 16 amino acids. The CDR3 region has the DNA TGTGCCAGCAGGATTCGGACCCTGGGTAACCCGGGTGAGCAGTTCTTC. This translates into CASRIRTLGNPGEQFF.

The table lists this clonotype with a few counts. The chain links TRBV28 to TRBJ1-1, with TRBD1 matching 9 bases. This CDR3 has 15 residues. Germline trimming cut 5 bases from V and 6 bases from J; bases unmatched to any gene: 10. Germline V CDR1 and CDR2: MDHEN, SYDVKM. The CDR3 loop is CASSTSGQGRAEAFF. The CDR3 nucleotides are TGTGCCAGCAGTACCTCCGGACAGGGGAGGGCTGAAGCTTTCTTT.

This clonotype was picked up a small number of times. The chain employs TRBV5-1 and TRBJ2-7; D is unclear. The CDR3 length is 14 residues. The ends were cut back, 2 bases at V and 2 bases at J, with 11 bases in the middle. Germline V gene data show CDR1 as SGHRS and CDR2 as YFSETQ. The CDR3 coding sequence is TGCGCCAGCAGCTTCGAACGGCTGACCTACGAGCAGTACTTC. Its protein is CASSFERLTYEQYF.

This clonotype was counted only a few times. CDR3 nucleotide sequence: TGCAGCGTTGATGGCGGAAACACCATATATTTT. This sequence encodes CSVDGGNTIYF. V gene TRBV29-1 combines with J gene TRBJ1-3; D not certain. The CDR3 sequence is 11 residues long. Trimming shortened V by 3 bases and J by 4 bases, and 4 bases separated the two germline ends. Germline values: CDR1 SQVTM, CDR2 ANQGSEA.

V usage is TRBV18 and J usage is TRBJ2-3; 9 bases map to TRBD1. The CDR3 extends over 15 amino acids. CDR1 is KGHSH and CDR2 is LQKENI in the germline V gene. After removal of 6 bases from V and 3 bases from J, the junction contained 7 bases not matched to a gene. CDR3 bases: TGTGCCAGCTCGGCCGGGACAGGGTTAACAGATACGCAGTATTTT. Translation gives CASSAGTGLTDTQYF.

The chain uses TRBV28 and TRBJ2-7, with 8 positions matching TRBD2. Germline lookup yields CDR1 MDHEN and CDR2 SYDVKM. V lost 4 bases and J lost 1; bases outside the gene matches: 6. The CDR3 loop spans 15 amino acids. The CDR3 protein is CASSWVTSASYEQYF. The DNA of the CDR3 is TGTGCCAGCAGTTGGGTGACTAGCGCTTCCTACGAGCAGTACTTC.

The rearrangement links TRBV7-2 to TRBJ2-5, with unresolved D. Trimming shortened V by 3 bases and J by 2 bases, and 7 bases separated the two germline ends. Germline CDR1 SGHTA, CDR2 FQGNSA. The CDR3 is 13 amino acids. In DNA form, the CDR3 reads TGTGCCAGCAGCTTCGGTGGTCAAGAGACCCAGTACTTC. It encodes CASSFGGQETQYF.

This clonotype occurred a few times. CDR3 protein: CASSLIGTTETQYF. CDR3 coding DNA: TGTGCCAGCAGTTTAATCGGGACGACAGAGACCCAGTACTTC. V and J are TRBV12-3 or TRBV12-4 and TRBJ2-5; D possibly matches TRBD1 or TRBD2 (5 bases each). This CDR3 has 14 amino acids. V lost 2 bases to trimming and J lost 4 bases, with 11 bases between them.

The rearrangement joins TRBV7-9 to TRBJ2-7; D is unresolved. V was cut by 3 bases and J by 6 bases, with 15 bases left in between. CDR3 length: 14 amino acids. Germline lookup yields CDR1 SEHNR and CDR2 FQNEAQ (reference sequence). CDR3 in amino acids: CASSLDLLSTEQYF. In nucleotides, the CDR3 is TGTGCCAGCAGCTTGGATCTCCTCTCGACCGAGCAGTACTTC.

This chain joins TRBV4-3 and TRBJ1-5; D is ambiguous. CDR3 length: 13 residues. The V end lost 4 bases, the J end lost 4 bases, and 8 bases lay between the germline ends. Germline CDR1 and CDR2: LGHNA and YSLEER. CDR3 DNA sequence: TGCGCCAGCAGCCTTAACACGAATCAGCCCCAGCATTTT. Translated, it gives CASSLNTNQPQHF.

In this sample, this clonotype turned up a few times. V and J are TRBV20-1 and TRBJ1-5, with a weak D call TRBD1 (5 bases). This CDR3 has 13 amino acids. V lost 4 bases to trimming and J lost 4 bases, with 11 bases between them. CDR1 DFQATT and CDR2 SNEGSKA come from the germline V gene (reference sequence). Written as DNA, the CDR3 is TGCAGTGCTACTGGGACGCAAAATCAGCCCCAGCATTTT. This sequence encodes CSATGTQNQPQHF.

The CDR3 nucleotides are TGTGCCAGCAGTTTCGGACACTACGAGCAGTACTTC. This encodes CASSFGHYEQYF. The rearrangement joins TRBV12-3 or TRBV12-4 to TRBJ2-7, with D possibly being TRBD1 (5 bases). CDR3 length: 12 residues. The germline V and J ends were trimmed by 3 bases and 3 bases, with 6 bases remaining between them.

V usage is TRBV5-6 and J usage is TRBJ1-5, with 8 bases aligning to TRBD1. Per the germline V gene, CDR1 is SGHDT and CDR2 is YYEEEE. The CDR3 totals 16 residues. V lost 2 bases to trimming and J lost 0 bases; unmatched junction nucleotides: 4. The CDR3 here is CASSLQGQASNQPQHF. In DNA form, the CDR3 reads TGTGCCAGCAGCTTACAGGGACAGGCTAGCAATCAGCCCCAGCATTTT.

This clonotype was observed a single time. The chain employs TRBV12-3 or TRBV12-4 and TRBJ2-1; D not resolved. The CDR3 is 12 residues long. V was shortened by 6 bases and J by 9 bases, with 12 bases between the two germline ends. CDR3 in amino acids: CASSIRVSEQFF. The CDR3 coding sequence is TGTGCCAGCAGCATTAGGGTGAGTGAGCAGTTCTTC.

J is TRBJ2-1 and V is TRBV4-3; weak D call: TRBD2 (6 bases). This CDR3 has 16 residues. The V gene lost 2 bases and the J gene lost 4 bases, with 15 bases spanning the gap. Germline values: CDR1 LGHNA, CDR2 YSLEER. The CDR3 region has the DNA TGCGCCAGCAGCCAAACGGTTTTAGCGGCTTACAATGAGCAGTTCTTC. Translated: CASSQTVLAAYNEQFF.